This entry concerns a single T cell receptor (beta chain). Antigen: not known. These data are taken from a study of T cell responses to AZD1222 COVID-19 vaccine. CDR1 and CDR2 (germline): MNHEY, SVGAGI. The V and J ends lost 2 bases and 4 bases, in that order; junction bases with no gene match: 4. The CDR3 is 15 amino acids. Findings and caveats of the study: The donor cohort was predominantly white British with a female majority, and clonal diversity may have been underestimated.

Here immunoSEQ multiplex PCR was the method, and the copy in TCRdb shows in-frame clones only, minus some. Found here are some 110,000 clones, roughly 87% of them singletons; the top ten hold 6.5% to 8.5%. This specimen was peripheral blood, taken on day 0 of AZD1222 vaccination. The chain is built from TRBV6-5 and TRBJ1-4; 7 bases map to TRBD1. The source is an adult in good health. The DNA of the CDR3 is TGTGCCAGCAGTTACGTGGACAGGATTAATGAAAAACTGTTTTTT. Amino acid sequence: CASSYVDRINEKLFF.